This TCR beta chain was observed in a study of Graves' ophthalmopathy and Graves' hyperthyroidism. This clonotype has just a few counts. Amplification of the TCR beta CDR3 regions used RNA transcripts (as template). First-round RT-PCR relied on HTBI primers, and a second-round multiplex PCR came next. MiXCR, applied by TCRdb to the multiplex PCR reads, yields one record per CDR3 protein. The sample shows over 450,000 distinct CDR3 sequences, around an eighth of them seen only once. Trimming took 1 base from V and 0 from J; bases not matched to a gene: 5. CDR3 length: 16 residues. Germline loops: CDR1 MNHEY, CDR2 SVGAGI.

The chain joins TRBV6-5 to TRBJ1-1, with 7 nucleotides matching TRBD1. Sequencing was carried out using blood. This clonotype was obtained from a woman under 40 with Graves' ophthalmopathy. CDR3 amino acids: CASSYYRGQLNTEAFF. In nucleotides, the CDR3 is TGTGCCAGCAGTTACTACAGGGGACAGTTGAACACTGAAGCTTTCTTT.